The text below deals with one TCR beta chain. The target of this receptor is not known. No quality values exist for individual bases; no much larger clone is one base distant. The sample comes from a study of shared clonotypes between healthy human individuals (dated by TCRdb to 2020 to 2021). Turning to the overall study: The cohort included a few men and a couple of women between 18 and 49 years of age. Leukapheresis yielded between about 0.85 and 10 billion PBMCs per donor. To increase sequencing depth and limit assay-specific biases, different laboratories used diverse techniques to prepare libraries and sequence TCR repertoires. To estimate repertoire size and how much clonotypes are shared between individuals, the study performed deep sequencing of blood TCR repertoires from roughly five healthy adults. For each donor, CD4 naive and CD4 memory were each run on three plates, CD8 naive on two plates, and CD8 memory on one plate.

CD8 naive samples were CD45RO-negative cells positively selected for CCR7, giving a CD45RA+CCR7+ population that excluded TemRA cells. Healthy HIV-negative adults with no recently reported acute infections or vaccinations were included as donors. Every donor was a Caucasian adult living in Nashville, Tennessee, USA. Blood was collected by leukapheresis, and PBMCs were isolated by Ficoll-Histopaque density gradient centrifugation and then cryopreserved in liquid nitrogen vapor phase. Purity and quantity of every magnetically sorted T cell population were checked by analytical flow cytometry. From each sorted fraction, genomic DNA was isolated and quantified by UV absorbance on a Nanodrop 2000c. Using the deep immunoSEQ assay, multiplex PCR amplified TCR CDR3 regions from genomic DNA. Extracted genomic DNA from each cell subset was distributed evenly across all wells of several immunoSEQ 96-well plates, and each plate was treated as a replicate. Each replicate PCR for sorted subsets received around 200 ng genomic DNA, equal to tens of thousands of T cell genomes. The purified libraries were quantified using a Qubit 3.0 fluorometer, sized with a Bioanalyzer 2100, and then quantified again using the KAPA Library Quantification kit. Every immunoSEQ 96-well plate was sequenced on a separate single-read 150-cycle Illumina NextSeq 550 flow cell. Per the original workflow: Because only junctional sequences without quality scores were contained in the immunoSEQ output, filtering matching that applied to full-length reads could not be performed. Sequences were annotated with PyIR, a Python wrapper for IgBLAST v1.9, using IMGT germline references to assign V/J genes and CDR3. Reads with weak V/J assignments (E-value above 1e-6), missing CDR3, stop codons, out-of-frame junctions, or ambiguous translated residues were removed. V3J clonotypes were defined as sequences sharing an identical inferred V gene, J gene, and CDR3 amino acid sequence. To compute the percentage overlap between repertoires, the number of shared unique clonotypes was divided by the size of the smaller repertoire. Three approaches were used to assess repertoire richness: RTK rarefaction, the Chao1 estimator, and Recon v2.1 estimates of unobserved clonotypes. Generation probabilities for all TCRbeta clonotypes obtained by the gDNA method from four donors were computed using OLGA. In TCRdb, the immuneACCESS table is reduced to in-frame sequences with V and J assigned. These tables do not hold every clone; where another copy was compared, an unresolved V gene accounts for under half, and the others remain unexplained. V, J and clone size are those of that table, while D and trimming were read from the DNA. Here the sample has some 740,000 clones; 90% to 95% occur a single time. Nearly 25% of the sample goes to the ten largest clones.

Study-wide conclusions, independent of this receptor: Higher generation probabilities were observed for clonotypes shared by all four sorted-subset donors than for non-shared clonotypes. Pairwise subsampling indicated that sequencing depth was expected to affect the degree of clonotype sharing among donors. Even with the large sequencing depth, rarefaction of the sorted-subset datasets indicated that sequencing was incomplete. Across a handful of donors, about 5.2% of naive CD4, roughly 3.8% of naive CD8, 2% to 2.5% of memory CD4, and roughly 0.41% of memory CD8 clonotypes were shared. Larger estimated clonotype richness was generally found for naive subsets than for memory subsets. Sampling was restricted to blood, and TCR repertoires in tissue are likely to differ from TCR repertoires in blood. The small number of donors limited the genetic and exposure-history diversity represented.

This sequence was found in a man younger than 40 in good health. Sequences were obtained from naive CD8+ T cells sorted from blood. The cell subset or site label of this sample denotes: CD45RA+CCR7+.

At the DNA level, the sequence is TGTGCCAGCAGCCCTAGTGGGGACAAGAGGGCCAACGTCCTGACTTTC. Its protein is CASSPSGDKRANVLTF. The chain is assembled from TRBV7-8 and TRBJ2-6; the best D guess is TRBD1, with 6 bases matching. CDR1 is given as SGHVS and CDR2 as FQNEAQ, both from the germline V gene. The CDR3, from cysteine to phenylalanine, totals 16 residues. Only CDR3 DNA remains: 48 bases, in frame from the first base. Cut back by 5 bases and 5 bases, the V and J ends lie 16 bases apart.